What follows are 7 T cell receptor beta chains derived from one specimen sequenced in a study of blood T cell repertoires in COVID-19 (dated by TCRdb to the early 2020s). The method was the immunoSEQ multiplex PCR assay. Entries here come from immuneACCESS through TCRdb and include only in-frame sequences with V and J called. Some clones fail to appear in such tables; in the studies checked, an unresolved V gene covers under half of the shortfall, and the cause of the remainder is unknown. For this sample the table gives about 120,000 clones, of which 70% to 80% were detected only once. Roughly 6.2% of the sample comes from the top ten. Sequenced input: peripheral blood. All receptors derive from a man between 65 and 79 years old with acute or convalescent COVID-19.

CDR3 loop: CASSPPGDRDTQYF. The CDR3 coding sequence is TGTGCCAGCAGCCCCCCCGGGGATCGGGATACGCAGTATTTT. The gene calls are TRBV3-1 (or the pseudogene TRBV3-2) and TRBJ2-3; D might be TRBD2 (5 bases). The CDR3 sequence is 14 residues long. The ends were cut back, 4 bases at V and 6 bases at J, with 14 bases in the middle. In germline, CDR1 is LGHDT, CDR2 YNNKEL (reference sequence).

In this sample, this clone turned up a few times. The genes are TRBV4-1 and TRBJ2-1; 8 bases align to TRBD1. Per germline, CDR1 MGHRA and CDR2 YSYEKL. The CDR3 length is 15 residues. V was clipped by 2 bases and J by 8 bases; unmatched bases: 8. CDR3 in DNA: TGCGCCAGCAGCCAATACGGACAGGGTGGGGATGAGCAGTTCTTC. This sequence encodes CASSQYGQGGDEQFF.

About this clone itself: Other DNA sequences of this sample code for an identical CDR3. V is TRBV5-1 and J is TRBJ2-3; D unresolved. The germline CDR1 and CDR2 sequences are SGHRS and YFSETQ. The CDR3 totals 13 residues. The V and J ends lost 0 bases and 4 bases respectively, with 6 bases between them. Here the CDR3 DNA reads TGCGCCAGCAGCTTGGTCCCAGCAGATACGCAGTATTTT. Its translation is CASSLVPADTQYF.

The rearrangement uses TRBV28 and TRBJ2-1; TRBD2 is a possible D gene (6 bases). V was trimmed by 6 bases and J by 8 bases, leaving 20 bases between them. Germline V lookup: CDR1 MDHEN, CDR2 SYDVKM. CDR3 length equals 15 residues. This CDR3 reads CASSSPRGGEDEQFF. For the CDR3, the DNA is TGTGCCAGCAGCTCACCGCGGGGCGGGGAGGATGAGCAGTTCTTC. The full variable domain, in which reference TRBV28 and TRBJ2-1 provide the parts outside the CDR3, is DVKVTQSSRYLVKRTGEKVFLECVQDMDHENMFWYRQDPGLGLRLIYFSYDVKMKEKGDIPEGYSVSREKKERFSLILESASTNQTSMYLCASSSPRGGEDEQFFGPGTRLTVL.

The chain employs TRBV20-1 and TRBJ1-2; perhaps TRBD1 as D (5 bases). The V gene lost 3 bases and the J gene lost 2 bases, with 10 bases spanning the gap. This CDR3 comprises 13 residues. Germline assignment: CDR1 DFQATT and CDR2 SNEGSKA (reference sequence). CDR3 sequence reads: CSASEQVNYGYTF. As DNA, the CDR3 is TGCAGTGCTAGTGAACAGGTGAACTATGGCTACACCTTC.

The J gene is TRBJ2-3, the V gene TRBV9; 14 bases fit TRBD2. This CDR3 is 18 amino acids long. Germline V gives CDR1 SGDLS, CDR2 YYNGEE. V lost 3 bases to trimming and J lost 1 base; unmatched junction nucleotides: 7. CDR3 residues: CASSAGTSGSIGTDTQYF. CDR3 bases: TGTGCCAGCAGCGCCGGGACTAGCGGGAGTATTGGCACAGATACGCAGTATTTT.

This sequence joins TRBV2 and TRBJ2-1, with D unresolved. CDR3 length: 12 amino acids. Deletions cut 2 bases from V and 10 bases from J, with 9 bases between. Germline loops: CDR1 SNHLY, CDR2 FYNNEI. The DNA of the CDR3 is TGTGCCAGCAGTGAATCCTACGTGGAGCAGTTCTTC. Its translation: CASSESYVEQFF.